This record covers a single TCR beta chain. Germline CDR1 LGHDT, CDR2 YNNKEL (reference sequence). The ends lost 3 bases at V and 5 bases at J; junction bases unmatched: 10. The CDR3 has 16 residues. The source of the sample is a study of blood T cell repertoires in COVID-19. Study context: PBMCs, B-cell-depleted T cells, or T cells provided the cDNA or gDNA that made up the material.

Produced via immunoSEQ multiplex PCR; TCRdb's table is partial and in-frame only. Found here are some 200,000 clones, roughly 80% of them singletons; the top ten hold approximately 12%. The chain uses TRBV3-1 (or the pseudogene TRBV3-2) and TRBJ2-5; TRBD2 matches at 9 bases. The clonotype comes from a man in his forties who had recovered from COVID-19. Sequences were obtained from PBMCs or T cells enriched from blood (not recorded which). CDR3: CASSQDNSGGLETQYF. The DNA for the CDR3 is TGTGCCAGCAGCCAGGACAATAGCGGGGGACTTGAGACCCAGTACTTC.